These T cell receptor beta chains were read from a single sample in a study of blood T cell repertoires in COVID-19. Sequencing was performed with immunoSEQ multiplex PCR; in TCRdb, only in-frame clones are kept and a portion is missing. The sample records some 240,000 clones, 84% being singletons. Sequencing was done on a sample of peripheral blood. Source of these receptors: a man aged 50 to 59 with active or convalescent COVID-19. Both conserved end residues are part of each CDR3. A D gene is named only where the DNA matches it firmly. Some rows have no size entry. The others give once, few or many, or a class for an expanded clone.

V	size	D	J	DNA	CDR3
TRBV24-1	-	-	TRBJ2-3	TGTGCCACCAGTGAATTTGGGCTGAGCACAGATACGCAGTATTTT	CATSEFGLSTDTQYF
TRBV2	-	-	TRBJ2-5	TGTGCCAGCACTAGACTAGGTAGTGAGACCCAGTACTTC	CASTRLGSETQYF
TRBV6-2/TRBV6-3	few	TRBD1	TRBJ1-2	TGTGCCAGCAGTCTCCAGGACAGGGGGCCTTATGGCTACACCTTC	CASSLQDRGPYGYTF
TRBV4-1	-	-	TRBJ1-5	TGCGCCAGCAGCCAATATACAGGCGATAGCAATCAGCCCCAGCATTTT	CASSQYTGDSNQPQHF
TRBV5-5	-	TRBD1	TRBJ2-3	TGTGCCAGCAGCTTGGTTCGTTCGGGACAGGGGCCAGATACGCAGTATTTT	CASSLVRSGQGPDTQYF
TRBV6-5	-	-	TRBJ2-3	TGTGCCAGCGGGGGGGCCGAAGATACGCAGTATTTT	CASGGAEDTQYF
TRBV19	-	TRBD1	TRBJ2-3	TGTGCCAGTAGTCCTGGACAGGGGCGCACAGATACGCAGTATTTT	CASSPGQGRTDTQYF
TRBV7-9	-	-	TRBJ2-3	TGTGCCAGCAGCTTAGCTGCGGATACGCAGTATTTT	CASSLAADTQYF
TRBV9	-	-	TRBJ1-4	TGTGCCAGCAGCGCCTCACGGGGGGGAAGTGTTGAAAAACTGTTTTTT	CASSASRGGSVEKLFF
TRBV30	-	TRBD2	TRBJ2-2	TGTGCCTGGGGGACTAGCGGGAGGATGAACACCGGGGAGCTGTTTTTT	CAWGTSGRMNTGELFF
TRBV19	-	TRBD2	TRBJ2-5	TGTGCCAGTAGTATAGTCGAGCGGGAGGGCCCCGGGGAGGAGACCCAGTACTTC	CASSIVEREGPGEETQYF
TRBV23-1	-	TRBD2	TRBJ2-1	TGCGCCAGCAGTCAATCTGCGGGGGGGCGTAATGAGCAGTTCTTC	CASSQSAGGRNEQFF
TRBV5-1	-	TRBD1	TRBJ2-5	TGCGCCAGCAGCTTCGGGACAGGTAACCAAGAGACCCAGTACTTC	CASSFGTGNQETQYF
TRBV5-8	-	TRBD2	TRBJ2-2	TGTGCCAGCAGCTTGCGGGCGGGAGACCCCGGGGAGCTGTTTTTT	CASSLRAGDPGELFF
TRBV7-2	-	-	TRBJ2-7	TGTGCCAGCAGTCGGACTGGATACGAGCAGTACTTC	CASSRTGYEQYF
TRBV6-5	-	-	TRBJ1-1	TGTGCCAGCACCGAGCAGGGTTTTGGCACTGAAGCTTTCTTT	CASTEQGFGTEAFF
TRBV4-3	-	TRBD1	TRBJ1-2	TGCGCCAGCAGCCTAAACAGGGGCGCGGAGGGCTACACCTTC	CASSLNRGAEGYTF
TRBV19	-	-	TRBJ2-1	TGTGCCAGTAATCGGGATAACCAGAGACGGGGTGAGCAGTTCTTC	CASNRDNQRRGEQFF
TRBV5-1	-	TRBD1	TRBJ2-1	TGCGCCAGCAGCCAGGGACAGGGGGTTTACAATGAGCAGTTCTTC	CASSQGQGVYNEQFF